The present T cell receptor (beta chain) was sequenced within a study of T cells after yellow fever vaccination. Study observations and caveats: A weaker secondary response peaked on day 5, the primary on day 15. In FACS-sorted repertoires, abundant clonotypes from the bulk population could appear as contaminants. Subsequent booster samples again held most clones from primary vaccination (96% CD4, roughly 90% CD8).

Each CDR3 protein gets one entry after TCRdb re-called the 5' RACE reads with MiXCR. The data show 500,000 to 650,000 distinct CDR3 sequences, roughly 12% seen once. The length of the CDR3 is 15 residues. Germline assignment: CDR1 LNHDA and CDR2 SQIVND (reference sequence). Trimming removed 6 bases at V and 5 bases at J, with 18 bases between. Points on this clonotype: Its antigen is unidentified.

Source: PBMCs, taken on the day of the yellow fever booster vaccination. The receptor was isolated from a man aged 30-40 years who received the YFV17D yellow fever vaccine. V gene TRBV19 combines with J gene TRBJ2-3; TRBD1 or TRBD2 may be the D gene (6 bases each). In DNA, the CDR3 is TGTGCCAGTAGCCCCCGGGGGCCCCGCGAAGATACGCAGTATTTT. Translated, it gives CASSPRGPREDTQYF. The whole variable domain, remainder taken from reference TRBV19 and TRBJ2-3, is DGGITQSPKYLFRKEGQNVTLSCEQNLNHDAMYWYRQDPGQGLRLIYYSQIVNDFQKGDIAEGYSVSREKKESFPLTVTSAQKNPTAFYLCASSPRGPREDTQYFGPGTRLTVL.